The rows below give T cell receptor beta chains drawn from one sample of a study of blood T cell repertoires in COVID-19. Clones were read by immunoSEQ multiplex PCR, and TCRdb kept only the in-frame ones, dropping some. The sample holds approximately 300,000 clones, about 87% seen once. The sequencing input was peripheral blood. The origin of the receptors is a middle-aged woman with acute or convalescent COVID-19. The conserved cysteine and the conserved F or W are not part of the CDR3 here. Each record gives: D gene, clone size, V gene, CDR3 protein. D genes are given only for firm matches. A row's size may be missing; if present it is once, few, many or a size class.

>NA|NA|TRBV5-1
ASSLAGGPENTEAF
>TRBD1|NA|TRBV19
ASSPRQGAEAF
>NA|NA|TRBV4-1
ASSQTTLTGSRNTIY
>NA|NA|TRBV6-5
ASTSRQTEAF
>TRBD1|NA|TRBV30
AWASGQGLVSWREAF
>NA|NA|TRBV5-1
ASSPLTGGGETQY
>TRBD2|few|TRBV19
ASSPREGREEQF
>NA|NA|TRBV9
ASSSAAGQETQY
>NA|NA|TRBV29-1
SVEDLSVRSSGNTIY
>NA|NA|TRBV10-2
ASSETGKEEKLF
>NA|once|TRBV5-1
ASSHGGVPGNTIY
>TRBD1|NA|TRBV6-5
ASSYSGAGGSPLH